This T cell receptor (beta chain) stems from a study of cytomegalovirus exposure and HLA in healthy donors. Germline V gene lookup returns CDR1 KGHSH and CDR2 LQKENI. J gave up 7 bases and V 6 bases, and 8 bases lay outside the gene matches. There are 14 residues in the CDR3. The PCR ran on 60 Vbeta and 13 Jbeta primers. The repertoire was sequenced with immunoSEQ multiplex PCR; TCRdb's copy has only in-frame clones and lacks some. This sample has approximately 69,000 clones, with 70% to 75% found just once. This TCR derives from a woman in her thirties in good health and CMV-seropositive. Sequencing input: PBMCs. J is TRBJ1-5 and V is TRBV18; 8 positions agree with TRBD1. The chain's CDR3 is CASSPDRGYQPQHF. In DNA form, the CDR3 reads TGTGCCAGCTCCCCAGACAGGGGATACCAGCCCCAGCATTTT. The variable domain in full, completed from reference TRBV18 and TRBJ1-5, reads NAGVMQNPRHLVRRRGQEARLRCSPMKGHSHVYWYRQLPEEGLKFMVYLQKENIIDESGMPKERFSAEFPKEGPSILRIQQVVRGDSAAYFCASSPDRGYQPQHFGDGTRLSIL.